Listed below are T cell receptor beta chains from one sample, sequenced in a study of cytomegalovirus exposure and HLA in healthy donors. This table comes from immunoSEQ multiplex PCR, and its TCRdb copy is limited to in-frame clones, with some not included. The sample includes roughly 190,000 clones, 75% to 90% of them seen just once. Sequences were obtained from PBMCs. The source is a woman between 50 and 59 years old in good health and CMV-seropositive. Each CDR3 is given with its conserved first and last residue. D genes are given only for firm matches. Only part of the rows carry a size: once, few, many, or a class if the clone is expanded.

j_call clone_size d_call v_call cdr3_nt cdr3_aa
TRBJ2-2 - - TRBV5-1 TGCGCCAGCAGCCTGACAGGGAACACCGGGGAGCTGTTTTTT CASSLTGNTGELFF
TRBJ2-1 - TRBD2 TRBV7-3 TGTGCCAGCAGCCCCTCTAGCGGGGGGACTAACTTTGAGCAGTTCTTC CASSPSSGGTNFEQFF
TRBJ2-7 - TRBD1 TRBV7-2 TGTGCCAGCAGCTTAGGGACAGGGGTTACCTACGAGCAGTACTTC CASSLGTGVTYEQYF
TRBJ2-3 - TRBD2 TRBV11-2 TGTGCCAGCAGCTTATTGGGGGGGGGACCCGCTGGAGATACGCAGTATTTT CASSLLGGGPAGDTQYF
TRBJ2-5 - TRBD2 TRBV9 TGTGCCAGCAGCGTAGAGTCAGGAGGGGGACTAGCGGGAGAGACCCAGTACTTC CASSVESGGGLAGETQYF
TRBJ2-5 - TRBD2 TRBV5-1 TGCGCCAGCAGCCGAAGCGGGGGTTTCCAAGAGACCCAGTACTTC CASSRSGGFQETQYF
TRBJ1-2 - TRBD1 TRBV7-9 TGTGCCAGCAACAAGAGGGGACAGGGTAGCGAAATCTATGGCTACACCTTC CASNKRGQGSEIYGYTF
TRBJ2-5 - - TRBV2 TGTGCCAGCAACTTGATCGAGACCCAGTACTTC CASNLIETQYF
TRBJ1-2 - TRBD1 TRBV6-1 TGTGCCAGCAGCAGGACCGACAGGGACTATGGCTACACCTTC CASSRTDRDYGYTF
TRBJ2-4 few TRBD2 TRBV19 TGTGCCAGTAGTATAGGACTAGCGGGGGGAGAGGGCATTCAGTACTTC CASSIGLAGGEGIQYF
TRBJ2-2 - TRBD2 TRBV5-6 TGTGCCAGCAGCTTGGCCGCGGGGGGGCACGCCGGGGAGCTGTTTTTT CASSLAAGGHAGELFF
TRBJ2-1 once TRBD1 TRBV10-3 TGTGCCATCAGTACCGGGACAGCCAATGAGCAGTTCTTC CAISTGTANEQFF
TRBJ2-1 - - TRBV4-2 TGTGCCAGCAGCCAGGACTCCTCCTCCTACAATGAGCAGTTCTTC CASSQDSSSYNEQFF
TRBJ2-3 - - TRBV2 TGTGCCAGCAGTATCTTTGGGGGCGCAGATACGCAGTATTTT CASSIFGGADTQYF
TRBJ1-1 - - TRBV4-3 TGCGCCAGCAGCCAAGCCCCTATTCGGTCCCGCCCTGAAGCTTTCTTT CASSQAPIRSRPEAFF
TRBJ1-2 - TRBD1 TRBV29-1 TGCAGCGTTCCTGGACAGGGGGCGGATGGCTACACCTTC CSVPGQGADGYTF
TRBJ1-4 few TRBD1 TRBV10-2 TGCGCCAGCAGTGACGCCGGGACAGGGGAAGAAAAACTGTTTTTT CASSDAGTGEEKLFF
TRBJ2-7 - TRBD1 TRBV5-8 TGTGCCAGCAGCTCACCCGGGACAGGCCAGGCCTACGAGCAGTACTTC CASSSPGTGQAYEQYF
TRBJ2-3 few TRBD1 TRBV6-5 TGTGCCAGCAGCCCGACAGGGCTGGCAGATACGCAGTATTTT CASSPTGLADTQYF
TRBJ2-5 - - TRBV28 TGTGCCAGCAGTTTATCCTCTCCCGGGACAGCGGGGACCCAGTACTTC CASSLSSPGTAGTQYF
TRBJ2-3 - TRBD2 TRBV5-1 TGCGCCAGCAGTCTGGCCCTACTAGCGGGGGAAACAGATACGCAGTATTTT CASSLALLAGETDTQYF
TRBJ2-5 once - TRBV2 TGTGCCAGCAGTGAACAGGGCCGCCAGCAAGAGACCCAGTACTTC CASSEQGRQQETQYF
TRBJ2-1 few - TRBV7-2 TGTGCCAGCAGCCCCCAAGTTGATGGGGGGATAGGGCAGTTCTTC CASSPQVDGGIGQFF
TRBJ2-3 - - TRBV5-8 TGTGCCAGCAGCTTGGCCGGAGGAGTATGGGCAGATACGCAGTATTTT CASSLAGGVWADTQYF
TRBJ2-7 - - TRBV7-8 TGTGCCAGCAGCTTAGAGGTCAGGGCCTACGAGCAGTACTTC CASSLEVRAYEQYF
TRBJ1-2 - TRBD1 TRBV11-1 TGTGCCAGCAGCGCCCTGGACGATAGGGGGCATGGCTACACCTTC CASSALDDRGHGYTF
TRBJ2-7 - TRBD1 TRBV5-6 TGTGCCAGCGAGGCAGGGGGCTACGAGCAGTACTTC CASEAGGYEQYF
TRBJ1-2 - - TRBV2 TGTGCCAGCAGTGAAGGTGGCCAAAACTATGGCTACACCTTC CASSEGGQNYGYTF
TRBJ1-2 - TRBD1 TRBV27 TGTGCCAGCAGTTTAAGGGACAGGGGCTATGGCTACACCTTC CASSLRDRGYGYTF
TRBJ2-7 - TRBD2 TRBV2 TGTGCCAGCGGGGGGGGCTACGAGCAGTACTTC CASGGGYEQYF
TRBJ2-7 once TRBD1 TRBV5-1 TGCGCCAGCTCTACCTTAACAGGGGGCGGCCACGAGCAGTACTTC CASSTLTGGGHEQYF
TRBJ1-3 - - TRBV6-1 TGTGCCAGCATGGCAGGGATAAACACCATATATTTT CASMAGINTIYF
TRBJ2-1 - - TRBV23-1 TGCGCCAGCAGTCAACAGGGGCATGGGCTCCCCTACAATGAGCAGTTCTTC CASSQQGHGLPYNEQFF
TRBJ2-1 - TRBD2 TRBV4-3 TGCGCCAGCCAGGGCGGGGGGGGGAATGGGCAGTTCTTC CASQGGGGNGQFF
TRBJ2-7 - - TRBV9 TGTGCCAGCAGCCCTGGTGAAGGGGCCCCCTACGAGCAGTACTTC CASSPGEGAPYEQYF
TRBJ1-6 - TRBD1 TRBV6-5 TGTGCCAGCAGTTCACAGGGACAGCCAGCCGTTTCACCCCTCCACTTT CASSSQGQPAVSPLHF
TRBJ1-1 - - TRBV2 TGTGCCAGCAGTGAACCCCGGGGGGGGAGGACATCTGAAGCTTTCTTT CASSEPRGGRTSEAFF
TRBJ2-7 - TRBD1 TRBV6-1 TGTGCCAGCTCTCGGGGACAGGTGGACGAGCAGTACTTC CASSRGQVDEQYF
TRBJ1-5 few - TRBV6-1 TGTGCCAGCAGGGTCGGACAGTCCCAGCATTTT CASRVGQSQHF
TRBJ1-2 - - TRBV28 TGTGCCAGCAGCCCGGGGGAATGGGGCTACACCTTC CASSPGEWGYTF
TRBJ1-1 - - TRBV19 TGTGCCAGTAGCCTACGCGGGTTAGGGACTGAAGCTTTCTTT CASSLRGLGTEAFF
TRBJ2-7 once - TRBV7-2 TGTGCCAGCAGCTTAGGATTGGCCCCCTCCTACGAGCAGTACTTC CASSLGLAPSYEQYF